These 6 T cell receptor beta chains share one sample of origin, sequenced in a study of T cell repertoires in ileal Crohn's disease. The table came from immunoSEQ multiplex PCR; TCRdb's copy has only in-frame clones and leaves some out. The table includes nearly 5,500 clones, roughly 82% detected once. Time point described: inflamed ileum from the surgical specimen. The sample taken for sequencing was ileal tissue. All receptors derive from an adult with Crohn's disease.

V gene TRBV4-1 combines with J gene TRBJ2-7; the D gene could be TRBD1 or TRBD2 (5 bases each). V dropped 2 bases and J dropped 6 bases, with 14 bases sitting between them. This CDR3 spans 14 amino acids. Germline CDR1 is MGHRA and CDR2 is YSYEKL. The CDR3 nucleotides read TGCGCCAGCAGCCAACGTCCGGGGCCCTTCGAGCAGTACTTC. It codes for CASSQRPGPFEQYF.

This chain links TRBV12-5 with TRBJ2-1; 11 positions agree with TRBD2. The V and J ends lost 0 bases and 9 bases, in that order; junction bases with no gene match: 7. The germline gives CDR1 LGHNT, CDR2 FRNRAP. The CDR3 has 16 amino acids. CDR3 amino acids: CASGLVGTSGEGEQFF. CDR3 bases: TGTGCTAGTGGTTTGGTCGGGACTAGCGGTGAAGGTGAGCAGTTCTTC.

This chain uses TRBV19 with TRBJ1-1, with D uncertain. V lost 4 bases to trimming and J lost 1 base, with 4 bases between them. CDR3 length: 12 amino acids. Germline CDR1 is LNHDA and CDR2 is SQIVND (reference sequence). Here the CDR3 DNA reads TGTGCCAGTAGTACAGGGAACACTGAAGCTTTCTTT. It yields the protein CASSTGNTEAFF.

V gene TRBV11-2 combines with J gene TRBJ2-1; 11 positions match TRBD2. Germline-derived CDR1 and CDR2 are SGHAT and FQNNGV. The CDR3 has 17 residues. Losses at the gene ends were 3 bases for V and 4 bases for J; bases not matched to a gene: 8. CDR3 DNA: TGTGCCAGCAGCTTTCAATTAGCGGGGGGGCTTTACAATGAGCAGTTCTTC. Translation gives CASSFQLAGGLYNEQFF.

The gene calls are TRBV2 and TRBJ1-2, with D maybe TRBD1 (6 bases). The CDR3 runs to 13 residues. CDR1 is SNHLY, CDR2 FYNNEI, per germline. Trimming took 4 bases from V and 2 from J, leaving 8 bases between them. The CDR3 spells CASSGQGNYGYTF. CDR3 bases: TGTGCCAGCAGTGGTCAGGGGAACTATGGCTACACCTTC.

This clone has only a few counts. This chain connects TRBV28 to TRBJ1-1, with D unresolved. This CDR3 contains 11 residues. Between the trimmed V and J ends, which lost 8 bases and 9 bases, there was a span of 13 bases. Germline assignment: CDR1 MDHEN and CDR2 SYDVKM. In DNA, the CDR3 is TGTGCCAGCGCAAATGCGGGAAAAGCTTTCTTT. Its translation: CASANAGKAFF.